This T cell receptor (beta chain) was sequenced for a study of shared clonotypes between healthy human individuals. Study-wide findings and caveats: All-four-donor shared clonotypes had higher generation probabilities than non-shared clonotypes did.

The data were produced by immunoSEQ multiplex PCR, yet TCRdb's version contains in-frame clones alone and is incomplete. Of roughly 1.4 million clones listed, about 98.5% are singletons. Comments on this clone: Its antigen is currently unknown.

Healthy HIV-negative adults with no recent acute infections or vaccinations were recruited as donors. The CDR3 sequence is 14 residues long. Trimming shortened V by 6 bases and J by 0 bases, and 12 bases separated the two germline ends. CDR1 and CDR2 (germline): SNHLY, FYNNEI. The V gene is TRBV2, the J gene TRBJ2-7; a possible D gene is TRBD2 (6 bases). The source is a man aged 30-40 years in good health. The sequencing sample was made of naive CD4+ T cells sorted from blood. Subset denoted: CD45RA+ positively selected. CDR3 nucleotides: TGTGCCAGCAGCATGGGGGGTTACTCCTACGAGCAGTACTTC. Residues: CASSMGGYSYEQYF.